This is a list of T cell receptor beta chains from one sample in a study of blood T cell repertoires in COVID-19. Sequencing used immunoSEQ multiplex PCR; TCRdb keeps in-frame clones, though not all of them. This sample has about 76,000 clones, with 83% found just once. The sample consisted of peripheral blood. Every receptor here comes from a man of 80 years or more with acute or convalescent COVID-19. The CDR3 runs from the conserved cysteine through the conserved F or W. A D gene is named only where the DNA matches it firmly. Rows may omit the clone size; those that give it use once, few, many or a size class.

clone size	D gene	V gene	J gene	CDR3 protein	CDR3 DNA
-	-	TRBV28	TRBJ2-6	CASSLPEAGANVLTF	TGTGCCAGCAGTTTACCAGAGGCTGGGGCCAACGTCCTGACTTTC
few	-	TRBV2	TRBJ1-2	CASMADLYGYTF	TGTGCCAGCATGGCTGATTTATATGGCTACACCTTC
-	TRBD2	TRBV28	TRBJ2-7	CASSTTGLVTNYEQYF	TGTGCCAGCAGTACTACGGGACTAGTCACGAATTACGAGCAGTACTTC
once	-	TRBV18	TRBJ2-7	CASSIRTENEQYF	TGTGCCAGCTCGATAAGGACAGAGAACGAGCAGTACTTC
-	-	TRBV5-8	TRBJ1-2	CASSLEGAGRPIENYGYTF	TGTGCCAGCAGCTTGGAAGGAGCGGGACGCCCGATTGAAAACTATGGCTACACCTTC
-	TRBD1	TRBV6-4	TRBJ1-6	CASASQGAGDSPLHF	TGTGCCAGCGCCTCACAGGGGGCCGGAGATTCACCCCTCCACTTT
many	-	TRBV11-2	TRBJ2-5	CASSLVSGLFATQYF	TGTGCCAGCAGCTTAGTCTCGGGTTTATTTGCGACCCAGTACTTC
-	TRBD1	TRBV5-4	TRBJ2-5	CASSLGGQGWEETQYF	TGTGCCAGCAGCTTGGGGGGACAGGGGTGGGAAGAGACCCAGTACTTC
-	TRBD1	TRBV5-1	TRBJ1-1	CASSLMDRANTEAFF	TGCGCCAGCAGCTTAATGGACAGGGCGAACACTGAAGCTTTCTTT
-	-	TRBV7-8	TRBJ1-1	CASSFPLSRAGAGITEAFF	TGTGCCAGCAGCTTTCCCCTTTCTCGAGCGGGGGCGGGGATCACTGAAGCTTTCTTT
-	TRBD1	TRBV28	TRBJ1-1	CASSSRGHEAFF	TGTGCCAGCAGTTCCAGGGGGCATGAAGCTTTCTTT
-	-	TRBV28	TRBJ1-2	CASIPVGYDGYGYTF	TGTGCCAGCATCCCCGTCGGGTACGACGGCTATGGCTACACCTTC
once	-	TRBV27	TRBJ2-3	CASRLGGTQYF	TGTGCCAGCAGACTGGGGGGTACGCAGTATTTT
-	TRBD1	TRBV5-1	TRBJ1-3	CASGTALEGNTIYF	TGCGCCAGCGGGACAGCCCTTGAGGGAAACACCATATATTTT